These 3 T cell receptor beta chains originate from one sample sequenced in a study of response to subunit inactivated influenza vaccine. TCRdb itself ran the RT-PCR reads through MiXCR, one entry per CDR3 protein. The profile shows roughly 190,000 distinct CDR3 sequences, 13% to 15% of them singletons. The specimen was CD8+ T cells sorted from PBMCs, collected around 5 days after vaccination. These receptors all come from a man aged 50 to 59 who received an inactivated influenza vaccine.

This clonotype was observed a handful of times. The chain employs TRBV7-9 and TRBJ1-6; D gene unclear. The length of the CDR3 is 17 residues. CDR1 and CDR2 from the germline V gene are SEHNR and FQNEAQ (reference sequence). V was pared by 0 bases and J by 2 bases, with 11 bases between. CDR3 bases: TGTGCCAGCAGCTTAGCAGAGCGGACCCCCTATAATTCACCCCTCCACTTT. Protein sequence: CASSLAERTPYNSPLHF. Drawing the rest from reference TRBV7-9 and TRBJ1-6, the complete variable domain is DTGVSQNPRHKITKRGQNVTFRCDPISEHNRLYWYRQTLGQGPEFLTYFQNEAQLEKSRLLSDRFSAERPKGSFSTLEIQRTEQGDSAMYLCASSLAERTPYNSPLHFGNGTRLTVT.

This clonotype was counted at least ten times. The chain combines TRBV29-1 with TRBJ2-5; D is unresolved. The V end lost 0 bases, the J end lost 5 bases, and 1 base lay between the germline ends. Germline loops: CDR1 SQVTM, CDR2 ANQGSEA. This CDR3 spans 10 amino acids. CDR3 in amino acids: CSVEEETQYF. DNA for the CDR3: TGCAGCGTTGAAGAGGAGACCCAGTACTTC.

About this clonotype: A much larger clone is a single base away; this may be a read error. The genes are TRBV10-3 and TRBJ2-7; 9 nucleotides line up with TRBD2. Germline lookup yields CDR1 ENHRY and CDR2 SYGVKD. CDR3 length: 15 amino acids. The CDR3 reads CTIRQPSGTPYEQYF. Here the CDR3 DNA reads TGTACCATCAGGCAGCCTAGCGGGACGCCCTACGAGCAGTACTTC.